This T cell receptor (beta chain) is drawn from a study of HIV-infected patients and healthy controls. After removal of 5 bases from V and 2 bases from J, the junction contained 8 bases not matched to a gene. CDR3 length equals 15 residues. In germline, CDR1 is MNHEY, CDR2 SMNVEV (reference sequence). TCRdb reanalysed the 5' RACE reads using MiXCR and keeps one entry per CDR3 protein. The sample carries 18,000 or so distinct CDR3 sequences, about 16% recorded once. This rearrangement joins TRBV27 to TRBJ1-1; TRBD1 matches at 7 bases. This clonotype originated in a human donor in good health. The sample comprised CD8+ T cells from blood. In nucleotides, the CDR3 is TGTGCCAGCAGTCCCGGGACAGTTCCCAACACTGAAGCTTTCTTT. It encodes CASSPGTVPNTEAFF.